The rows below give T cell receptor beta chains drawn from one sample of a study of T cell responses to AZD1222 COVID-19 vaccine. TCRdb's copy holds only in-frame clones and misses some; the assay was immunoSEQ multiplex PCR. The sample shows roughly 140,000 clones, over 70% of them seen only once. This sample comprised peripheral blood, obtained 28 days after the second AZD1222 dose. The source of these receptors is an adult who received the AZD1222 COVID-19 vaccine. Each CDR3 is given with its conserved first and last residue. D genes are given only for firm matches. Clone size is stated in some rows and not others, as once, few, many or a class when expanded.

TRBV5-4	TRBJ1-6	-	-	TGTGCCAGCAGCTTAGGCAGGGCTGAGAATTCACCCCTCCACTTT	CASSLGRAENSPLHF
TRBV6-2/TRBV6-3	TRBJ2-3	-	-	TGTGCCAGCAGTTACCTCGACTGGGGAGATACGCAGTATTTT	CASSYLDWGDTQYF
TRBV12-5	TRBJ1-2	-	-	TGTGCTAGTGGTCCCCGGACAAGTGGAGTCATTACCTTC	CASGPRTSGVITF
TRBV9	TRBJ1-6	-	-	TGTGCCAGCAGCGTAGGTAATTCACCCCTCCACTTT	CASSVGNSPLHF
TRBV19	TRBJ2-7	-	-	TGTGCCAGTAGTATTGGAGTCGCCTACGAGCAGTACTTC	CASSIGVAYEQYF
TRBV27	TRBJ2-2	-	TRBD2	TGTGCCAGCAGTACCAGTAGCCGGCGCCTAGCGGGAGACGGGGAGCTGTTTTTT	CASSTSSRRLAGDGELFF
TRBV14	TRBJ1-3	-	-	TGTGCCAGCAGTAGACCACCCCGGACGGGCATATATTTT	CASSRPPRTGIYF
TRBV7-2	TRBJ2-1	few	-	TGTGCCAGCAGCTTAGGGGCGGGAAAGAGCAATGAGCAGTTCTTC	CASSLGAGKSNEQFF
TRBV7-3	TRBJ2-1	-	TRBD1	TGTGCCAGCAGCCCGACAGGGGTCGATGAGCAGTTCTTC	CASSPTGVDEQFF
TRBV19	TRBJ1-1	-	-	TGTGCCAGTAGTGAAACGGGGGCAGGGCTTTCCCCTGAAGCTTTCTTT	CASSETGAGLSPEAFF
TRBV6-2/TRBV6-3	TRBJ2-1	-	-	TGTGCCAGCAGTTACCCGGAGGTAGAGCAGTTCTTC	CASSYPEVEQFF
TRBV14	TRBJ2-1	-	-	TGTGCCAGCAGCCAAGATGACGTGGCGGACGCATTAGGTGAGCAGTTCTTC	CASSQDDVADALGEQFF
TRBV5-6	TRBJ2-7	once	-	TGTGCCAGCAGCGACTGGACCGTTAAAGACTTGAACGAGCAGTACTTC	CASSDWTVKDLNEQYF
TRBV19	TRBJ1-2	-	TRBD1	TGTGCCAGTAGTACTTCCGGGACAGGGGGCGGTGATGGCTACACCTTC	CASSTSGTGGGDGYTF
TRBV7-3	TRBJ2-2	-	-	TGTGCCAGCAGCGGCCCTCATGGGGTAGGCACCGGGGAGCTGTTTTTT	CASSGPHGVGTGELFF
TRBV7-8	TRBJ2-1	-	-	TGTGCCAGCAGCCCGGCGGGACAGTACTCCTACAATGAGCAGTTCTTC	CASSPAGQYSYNEQFF
TRBV6-5	TRBJ2-2	-	-	TGTGCCAGCAGTTATGGGCAGGGGAGGAACACCGGGGAGCTGTTTTTT	CASSYGQGRNTGELFF
TRBV28	TRBJ2-5	-	TRBD1	TGTGCCAGCAGTACACAGGGGATTGGGGGTGAGACCCAGTACTTC	CASSTQGIGGETQYF
TRBV6-2/TRBV6-3	TRBJ2-3	-	-	TGTGCCAGCAGTTCCCGGTCGCCTTACACAGATACGCAGTATTTT	CASSSRSPYTDTQYF
TRBV5-8	TRBJ1-5	-	-	TGTGCCAGCAGCTTGGCCTTACGCTCCAATCAGCCCCAGCATTTT	CASSLALRSNQPQHF
TRBV6-2/TRBV6-3	TRBJ1-5	-	-	TGTGCCAGCAGTTCCTTGGGGACCCAAATTAGCAATCAGCCCCAGCATTTT	CASSSLGTQISNQPQHF
TRBV19	TRBJ2-3	-	-	TGTGCCAGTAGTTACGCTCCCGATACGCAGTATTTT	CASSYAPDTQYF
TRBV5-6	TRBJ1-5	-	TRBD1	TGTGCCAGCAGCGAGGGACAGGGGCTGGGCAATCAGCCCCAGCATTTT	CASSEGQGLGNQPQHF
TRBV7-6	TRBJ1-3	-	-	TGTGCCAGCAGCTTAGCGGGGACGGACTCTGGAAACACCATATATTTT	CASSLAGTDSGNTIYF
TRBV24-1	TRBJ1-1	-	-	TGTGCCACCAGTACCAAGGGGAACACTGAAGCTTTCTTT	CATSTKGNTEAFF
TRBV19	TRBJ2-7	-	TRBD2	TGTGCCAGTAGTCGATGGACTAGCGGGACGGGGAACGAGCAGTACTTC	CASSRWTSGTGNEQYF
TRBV7-2	TRBJ1-1	-	TRBD1	TGTGCCAGCAGTTTTAGGGGACAGGGGTACTCTGAAGCTTTCTTT	CASSFRGQGYSEAFF
TRBV28	TRBJ1-1	few	-	TGTGCCAGCAGTTTTATAGGTTCTGAAGCTTTCTTT	CASSFIGSEAFF
TRBV4-3	TRBJ2-3	-	-	TGCGCCAGCAGCCAAGATGGGCCAAGCGGGGATACGCAGTATTTT	CASSQDGPSGDTQYF
TRBV9	TRBJ2-3	-	TRBD1	TGTGCCAGCAGCCTTCGACAGGGAACAGATACGCAGTATTTT	CASSLRQGTDTQYF
TRBV2	TRBJ2-7	few	TRBD2	TGTGCCAGCAGCGAGACTAGCGGGAAGGCCTACGAGCAGTACTTC	CASSETSGKAYEQYF
TRBV28	TRBJ1-2	few	-	TGTGCCAGCAGAGCAGGACGGATATATGGCTACACCTTC	CASRAGRIYGYTF
TRBV3-1/TRBV3-2	TRBJ2-7	-	-	TGTGCCAGCAGCCAAGAACTCCGACCTGGGGCCGAGCAGTACTTC	CASSQELRPGAEQYF
TRBV19	TRBJ2-5	-	-	TGTGCCAGTAGTATAGGAGCTGGGGGCAGGGGCGGGAGTGGAGGCGAGACCCAGTACTTC	CASSIGAGGRGGSGGETQYF
TRBV3-1/TRBV3-2	TRBJ1-1	once	TRBD1	TGTGCCAGCAGCTTCCGGACAGGGCCCACTGAAGCTTTCTTT	CASSFRTGPTEAFF
TRBV7-2	TRBJ2-2	-	-	TGTGCCAGCAGACATGGACAAATGTCCGGGGAGCTGTTTTTT	CASRHGQMSGELFF
TRBV28	TRBJ1-5	-	-	TGTGCCAGCAGTTCCTATAGCAATCAGCCCCAGCATTTT	CASSSYSNQPQHF
TRBV28	TRBJ2-7	few	TRBD2	TGTGCCAGCAGTTTGTCAACTAGCGGGAGCTACGAGCAGTACTTC	CASSLSTSGSYEQYF
TRBV9	TRBJ1-1	-	-	TGTGCCAGCAGCGCCACCGGGACCCAAATGGGGACTGAAGCTTTCTTT	CASSATGTQMGTEAFF
TRBV7-2	TRBJ2-1	-	-	TGTGCCAGCAGCTTAGCGGGATCGGGATACAATGAGCAGTTCTTC	CASSLAGSGYNEQFF